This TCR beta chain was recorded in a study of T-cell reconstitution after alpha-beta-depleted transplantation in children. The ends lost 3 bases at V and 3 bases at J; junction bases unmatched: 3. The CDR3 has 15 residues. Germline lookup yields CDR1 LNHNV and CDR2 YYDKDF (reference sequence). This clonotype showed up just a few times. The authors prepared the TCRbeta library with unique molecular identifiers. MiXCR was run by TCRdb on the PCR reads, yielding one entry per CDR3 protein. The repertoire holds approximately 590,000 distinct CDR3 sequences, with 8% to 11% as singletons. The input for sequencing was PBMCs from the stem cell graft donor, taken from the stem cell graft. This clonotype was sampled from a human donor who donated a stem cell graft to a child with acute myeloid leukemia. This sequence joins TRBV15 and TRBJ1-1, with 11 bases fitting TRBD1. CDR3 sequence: CATSRLGQGDTEAFF. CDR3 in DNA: TGTGCCACCAGCAGGCTGGGACAGGGGGACACTGAAGCTTTCTTT.